Listed below are T cell receptor beta chains from one sample, sequenced in a study of blood T cell repertoires in COVID-19. Measured with immunoSEQ multiplex PCR; TCRdb has only the in-frame clones, and not every one. The sample has under 300,000 clones, around nine tenths seen once. The specimen was peripheral blood. The origin of the receptors is a woman aged 40 to 49 who had recovered from COVID-19. Both conserved end residues are part of each CDR3.

v_call cdr3_aa
TRBV5-1 CASSLGQKNTEAFF
TRBV29-1 CSAGAVLSPGYTF
TRBV9 CASSGTGLAVNEQFF
TRBV19 CASSPQREAYTGELFF
TRBV19 CASSLPGQLNTEAFF
TRBV7-8 CASSLWGPGRKPYNEQFF
TRBV4-1 CASSQGAGVGELFF
TRBV30 CAWSVLRGNEQFF
TRBV11-2 CASSLAGQGAGGYTF
TRBV29-1 CSVEKKDTYNEQFF
TRBV19 CASRQTSGKETQYF
TRBV6-1 CASSETQGYGYTF
TRBV29-1 CSAKTSGRGSYNEQFF
TRBV19 CASRASGRGTGELFF
TRBV9 CASSVDAPPTGVNTEAFF
TRBV30 CAWSPYRVLNQPQHF
TRBV6-6 CASSWGVGGANVLTF
TRBV9 CASSFQGYGEKLFF
TRBV28 CATTVGGLASETQYF
TRBV14 CASSQRLAGTNEKLFF
TRBV30 CAWRDYLGAGGPHGYTF
TRBV2 CASGTGGANVLTF
TRBV7-9 CASSYPGGSNTGELFF
TRBV3-1/TRBV3-2 CASSQGGGGYGYTF
TRBV19 CASQGSRRSGNTIYF
TRBV7-3 CASSPGARTSGTYEQYF
TRBV7-9 CASTTPGGDDPYNEQFF
TRBV5-1 CASSFDAGGTQYF
TRBV2 CASSDRLAASYEQYF
TRBV3-1/TRBV3-2 CASSHGLAGTGELFF
TRBV5-6 CASSLGTAGAQYF
TRBV11-2 CASSPIRTVGPNEKLFF
TRBV13 CASSGRTPHGANVLTF
TRBV6-1 CASSEVRTGEQYF
TRBV30 CAWSVAPNNNEQFF
TRBV7-3 CASSLRGGTPPAEQYF
TRBV7-8 CASSLGGTGELFF
TRBV2 CASSEGQYHRQPQHF
TRBV19 CATRPQGNSYNEQFF
TRBV19 CASSGSGTSYEQYF
TRBV5-5 CASSLAAPQGYYGYTF
TRBV2 CASSETQGGAGNQPQHF
TRBV4-1 CASSQEGGPGGPTDTQYF
TRBV10-3 CAISEPGGADTQYF
TRBV20-1 CSASGTTLTDTQYF
TRBV10-3 CATDDRNSNQPQHF
TRBV6-5 CASSALGGPYEQYF
TRBV5-5 CASSLLSGGRETQYF
TRBV10-3 CAISGTGGSFPRETQYF
TRBV7-8 CASSLETSGSYEQFF